The next 31 T cell receptor beta chains were all read from a single sample in a study of blood T cell repertoires in COVID-19. Clones were sequenced by immunoSEQ multiplex PCR, and TCRdb holds only the in-frame ones, with some missing. The sample has approximately 100,000 clones, approximately 84% seen once; the top ten hold around 16%. Sequencing was performed on peripheral blood. These receptors were collected from a woman aged 55-69 years with acute or convalescent COVID-19.

The gene calls are TRBV5-8 and TRBJ1-2; 7 bases are a match to TRBD1. V was clipped by 6 bases and J by 3 bases; unmatched bases: 11. The germline V gene has CDR1 SGHTS and CDR2 YDEGEE. This CDR3 comprises 15 residues. The CDR3 DNA is TGTGCCAGCACCCTCGGTAGGGGGCATGACTATGGCTACACCTTC. It translates to CASTLGRGHDYGYTF.

The chain links TRBV6-6 to TRBJ1-5; D might be TRBD1 (6 bases). V lost 8 bases, J lost 7 bases, and 18 bases lay in between. Germline V gene data show CDR1 as MNHNY and CDR2 as SVGAGI (reference sequence). The CDR3 loop spans 14 amino acids. This chain's CDR3 is CASAPVGGGQPQHF. In DNA, the CDR3 is TGTGCCAGCGCCCCGGTGGGGGGGGGCCAGCCCCAGCATTTT.

This sequence joins TRBV28 and TRBJ2-4; D gene ambiguous. CDR3 length: 19 amino acids. Trimming removed 1 base from V and 0 bases from J, with 19 bases in between. Germline CDR1 reads MDHEN; CDR2 reads SYDVKM. CDR3 protein: CASSLFATQSAVAKNIQYF. In nucleotides, the CDR3 is TGTGCCAGCAGTTTATTTGCCACCCAATCCGCGGTAGCCAAAAACATTCAGTACTTC.

The gene calls are TRBV30 and TRBJ1-3; unclear D gene. Germline V gene lookup returns CDR1 GTSNPN and CDR2 SVGIG (reference sequence). Trimming removed 4 bases at V and 0 bases at J, with 13 bases between. This CDR3 comprises 15 residues. For the CDR3, the DNA is TGTGCCTGGAAACCCGCGACAACCTCTGGAAACACCATATATTTT. Translation gives CAWKPATTSGNTIYF.

The chain carries TRBV6-5 and TRBJ1-2; 8 bases are a match to TRBD1. This CDR3 has 13 residues. CDR1 MNHEY and CDR2 SVGAGI come from the germline V gene. With 10 bases clipped from V and 2 bases from J, the junction kept 6 bases outside the gene matches. The CDR3 sequence: CATRGDRNYGYTF. CDR3 sequence (DNA): TGTGCCACCCGTGGGGACAGGAACTATGGCTACACCTTC.

This clone occurred a few times. The chain combines TRBV7-2 with TRBJ2-7; possibly TRBD1 for D (6 bases). Germline V CDR1 and CDR2: SGHTA, FQGNSA. The CDR3 runs to 15 residues. Trimming cost V 6 bases and J 3 bases, with 18 bases left between them. CDR3 nucleotides: TGTGCCAGCAGACTATACAGGGACATCAACTACGAGCAGTACTTC. Translation: CASRLYRDINYEQYF.

The chain couples TRBV28 to TRBJ1-5; 7 bases fit TRBD1. The CDR3 is 15 residues long. V trimming: 3 bases; J trimming: 7 bases; junction bases outside the gene matches: 9. The germline V gene encodes CDR1 MDHEN and CDR2 SYDVKM. The CDR3 DNA sequence: TGTGCCAGCAGTTTCCCTACAGGGGCCAGCCAGCCCCAGCATTTT. Translation: CASSFPTGASQPQHF.

The chain uses TRBV5-1 and TRBJ1-4; 7 bases are a match to TRBD1. From germline, CDR1 is SGHRS and CDR2 YFSETQ. CDR3 length equals 15 residues. Losses at the gene ends were 4 bases for V and 2 bases for J; bases not matched to a gene: 5. CDR3: CASSGPQGTNEKLFF. The CDR3 DNA reads as TGCGCCAGCAGCGGGCCACAGGGGACTAATGAAAAACTGTTTTTT.

The chain joins TRBV28 to TRBJ2-7, with D possibly being TRBD1 (7 bases). Germline CDR1 reads MDHEN; CDR2 reads SYDVKM. The CDR3 consists of 13 residues. The V and J ends lost 7 bases and 4 bases respectively, with 14 bases between them. Written as DNA, the CDR3 is TGTGCCAGCACTCCGGGGGACAGATACGAGCAGTACTTC. Translation gives CASTPGDRYEQYF.

The chain uses TRBV5-1 and TRBJ2-5; 13 bases map to TRBD2. J lost 1 base, V lost 4 bases, and 4 bases had no gene match. CDR1 SGHRS and CDR2 YFSETQ come from the germline V gene. The CDR3 is made up of 16 amino acids. The chain's CDR3 is CASSPGLAGAQETQYF. In DNA, the CDR3 is TGCGCCAGCAGCCCCGGACTAGCGGGGGCCCAAGAGACCCAGTACTTC.

This clone has just one count. The rearrangement links TRBV19 to TRBJ1-2; possible D gene TRBD1, 6 bases. V lost 2 bases to trimming and J lost 7 bases, with 20 bases between them. Germline lookup yields CDR1 LNHDA and CDR2 SQIVND (reference sequence). The CDR3 loop spans 16 amino acids. DNA of the CDR3: TGTGCCAGTAGTATAAGGGGGATGGACAGCCGGTCTGGCTACACCTTC. This sequence encodes CASSIRGMDSRSGYTF.

This clone was seen a single time. The rearrangement uses TRBV3-1 (or the pseudogene TRBV3-2) and TRBJ1-4, with 10 bases matching TRBD1. The V gene end was trimmed by 5 bases and the J gene end by 3 bases; junction bases not matched to a gene: 9. CDR3 length equals 17 residues. Germline CDR1 reads LGHDT; CDR2 reads YNNKEL (reference sequence). CDR3 residues: CASSSRTGGGPNEKLFF. The CDR3 DNA is TGTGCCAGCAGCTCCCGGACAGGGGGAGGCCCTAATGAAAAACTGTTTTTT.

The genes are TRBV2 and TRBJ2-3; 8 nucleotides match TRBD1. With 5 bases clipped from V and 4 bases from J, the junction kept 5 bases outside the gene matches. From germline, CDR1 is SNHLY and CDR2 FYNNEI. This CDR3 is built from 14 residues. The CDR3 here is CASSNDRGADTQYF. The DNA of the CDR3 is TGTGCCAGCAGTAACGACAGGGGTGCAGATACGCAGTATTTT.

V is TRBV4-2 and J is TRBJ1-5; no clear D gene. The germline CDR1 and CDR2 sequences are LGHNA and YNFKEQ. V lost 3 bases and J 4 bases, leaving 4 bases between the germline ends. The CDR3 runs 12 residues. CDR3 in amino acids: CASSHGNQPQHF. The CDR3 DNA reads TGTGCCAGCAGCCACGGGAATCAGCCCCAGCATTTT.

The chain couples TRBV7-8 to TRBJ1-2; no firm D call. The CDR3 has 14 amino acids. Germline V CDR1 and CDR2: SGHVS, FQNEAQ. Trimming stripped 1 base from V and 4 bases from J, with 10 bases between. CDR3 protein: CASSLEAGVYGYTF. CDR3 nucleotide sequence: TGTGCCAGCAGCTTAGAAGCAGGCGTCTATGGCTACACCTTC.

This sequence joins TRBV29-1 and TRBJ2-3; a possible D gene is TRBD1 (5 bases). Germline V gives CDR1 SQVTM, CDR2 ANQGSEA. The CDR3 covers 14 residues. V lost 4 bases to trimming and J lost 3 bases, with 14 bases between them. The CDR3, as DNA: TGCAGCGTTGTCTCCAGGGTTAGGACAGATACGCAGTATTTT. Translating gives CSVVSRVRTDTQYF.

The V and J genes are TRBV19 and TRBJ1-2; no clear D gene. Between the trimmed V and J ends, which lost 6 bases and 5 bases, there was a span of 25 bases. CDR1 and CDR2 from the germline V gene are LNHDA and SQIVND (reference sequence). The CDR3 consists of 17 residues. In DNA, the CDR3 is TGTGCCAGTAGATTTGGGCCCCCCACTCGTCGTGGGTATGGCTACACCTTC. Encoded protein: CASRFGPPTRRGYGYTF.

The V gene is TRBV7-9, the J gene TRBJ1-1; D gene unclear. CDR3 length: 13 residues. Trimming cost V 1 base and J 3 bases, with 6 bases left between them. CDR1 is SEHNR, CDR2 FQNEAQ, per germline (reference sequence). The CDR3 region has the DNA TGTGCCAGCAGCTTAGTCAGCGACACTGAAGCTTTCTTT. As protein: CASSLVSDTEAFF. The whole variable domain, remainder taken from reference TRBV7-9 and TRBJ1-1, is DTGVSQNPRHKITKRGQNVTFRCDPISEHNRLYWYRQTLGQGPEFLTYFQNEAQLEKSRLLSDRFSAERPKGSFSTLEIQRTEQGDSAMYLCASSLVSDTEAFFGQGTRLTVV.

The chain carries TRBV2 and TRBJ1-5; D not resolved. The CDR3 consists of 15 residues. Germline lookup yields CDR1 SNHLY and CDR2 FYNNEI. V was cut by 1 base and J by 0 bases, with 7 bases left in between. This CDR3 is CASSEEWLSNQPQHF. The CDR3 DNA reads TGTGCCAGCAGTGAAGAGTGGCTTAGCAATCAGCCCCAGCATTTT.

The gene calls are TRBV3-1 (or the pseudogene TRBV3-2) and TRBJ1-1, with D possibly being TRBD1 (5 bases). V was cut by 2 bases and J by 5 bases, with 12 bases left in between. CDR3 size: 14 residues. The germline CDR1 and CDR2 sequences are LGHDT and YNNKEL (reference sequence). The CDR3 nucleotides are TGTGCCAGCAGCCAAACGGTCGGGGGAACTGAAGCTTTCTTT. Translation gives CASSQTVGGTEAFF.

The chain combines TRBV18 with TRBJ2-1; possible D gene TRBD1, 6 bases. CDR1 is KGHSH and CDR2 is LQKENI in the germline V gene. This CDR3 has 17 residues. Trimming stripped 1 base from V and 0 bases from J, with 13 bases between. The CDR3 loop is CASSPRPGQSSYNEQFF. CDR3 DNA sequence: TGTGCCAGCTCACCACGCCCGGGACAAAGCTCCTACAATGAGCAGTTCTTC.

Concerning this clone: Other nucleotide sequences in the sample specify the same CDR3. The chain joins TRBV30 to TRBJ1-1; D unresolved. V was trimmed by 0 bases and J by 1 base, leaving 6 bases between them. CDR1 GTSNPN and CDR2 SVGIG come from the germline V gene (reference sequence). CDR3 length equals 13 residues. The CDR3 DNA is TGTGCCTGGAGTGTACGAGAGAACACTGAAGCTTTCTTT. It specifies CAWSVRENTEAFF.

This clone was observed once. This sequence joins TRBV5-1 and TRBJ1-6; D not resolved. The CDR3 totals 14 residues. In germline, CDR1 is SGHRS, CDR2 YFSETQ. Deletions cut 0 bases from V and 8 bases from J, with 9 bases between. The CDR3 is CASSLVGSDSPLHF. DNA of the CDR3: TGCGCCAGCAGCTTGGTTGGTAGTGATTCACCCCTCCACTTT.

The chain carries TRBV29-1 and TRBJ1-2; 9 bases match TRBD1. Germline trimming cut 6 bases from V and 4 bases from J; bases unmatched to any gene: 6. The CDR3 contains 13 residues. Germline CDR1 reads SQVTM; CDR2 reads ANQGSEA. CDR3 in amino acids: CSVLRDRVYGYTF. DNA of the CDR3: TGCAGCGTCCTCCGGGACAGGGTCTATGGCTACACCTTC. The complete variable domain, with remaining parts taken from reference TRBV29-1 and TRBJ1-2, reads SAVISQKPSRDICQRGTSLTIQCQVDSQVTMMFWYRQQPGQSLTLIATANQGSEATYESGFVIDKFPISRPNLTFSTLTVSNMSPEDSSIYLCSVLRDRVYGYTFGSGTRLTVV.

This clone was observed a single time. The V and J genes are TRBV5-6 and TRBJ2-1; maybe TRBD2 (5 bases). The V gene lost 4 bases and the J gene lost 7 bases, with 9 bases spanning the gap. The CDR3 runs 12 residues. Per germline, CDR1 SGHDT and CDR2 YYEEEE. CDR3 sequence: CASSQDWNEQFF. CDR3 coding DNA: TGTGCCAGCAGCCAGGACTGGAATGAGCAGTTCTTC. The entire variable domain, with the rest obtained from reference TRBV5-6 and TRBJ2-1, is as follows: DAGVTQSPTHLIKTRGQQVTLRCSPKSGHDTVSWYQQALGQGPQFIFQYYEEEERQRGNFPDRFSGHQFPNYSSELNVNALLLGDSALYLCASSQDWNEQFFGPGTRLTVL.

The rearrangement joins TRBV11-3 to TRBJ2-7, with D possibly TRBD2 on 5 matching bases. V was trimmed by 1 base and J by 5 bases, leaving 12 bases between them. From germline, CDR1 is SGHNT and CDR2 YENEEA. This CDR3 region has 14 residues. The CDR3 loop reads CASSLGVGSNEQYF. The CDR3 nucleotides read TGTGCCAGCAGCTTAGGGGTAGGGAGCAACGAGCAGTACTTC.

V is TRBV3-1 (or the pseudogene TRBV3-2) and J is TRBJ1-4, with TRBD1 as a possible D gene (6 bases). CDR3 size: 15 residues. Germline values: CDR1 LGHDT, CDR2 YNNKEL (reference sequence). Trimming took 0 bases from V and 14 from J, leaving 19 bases between them. The CDR3 nucleotides read TGTGCCAGCAGCCAAGATTGGGGGGGCCGGGGGCGTCTGTTTTTT. This encodes CASSQDWGGRGRLFF.

Here the CDR3 DNA reads TGTGCCAGCAGGGAAACGCCTTCAGGTGATGAAAAACTGTTTTTT. Encoded protein: CASRETPSGDEKLFF. The rearrangement uses TRBV28 and TRBJ1-4, with D unclear. The CDR3 has 15 amino acids. Trimming left V 6 bases short and J 6 bases short, with 17 bases between. Germline-derived CDR1 and CDR2 are MDHEN and SYDVKM.

This rearrangement joins TRBV7-2 to TRBJ1-4, with a tentative D call TRBD1 (6 bases). Germline values: CDR1 SGHTA, CDR2 FQGNSA. CDR3 size: 17 residues. V lost 0 bases, J lost 2 bases, and 13 bases lay in between. CDR3 DNA sequence: TGTGCCAGCAGCTTAGCTTCAACAGGGACGACTAATGAAAAACTGTTTTTT. Translated, it gives CASSLASTGTTNEKLFF.

The V gene is TRBV7-2, the J gene TRBJ1-2; no clear D. The V gene's germline CDR1 is SGHTA and CDR2 FQGNSA. Trimming took 1 base from V and 0 from J, leaving 12 bases between them. The CDR3 loop spans 16 amino acids. CDR3 residues: CASSLGSSSTNYGYTF. The DNA of the CDR3 is TGTGCCAGCAGCTTAGGATCTAGCAGTACTAACTATGGCTACACCTTC.

The V and J genes are TRBV7-3 and TRBJ2-1; the D is unclear. Germline V lookup: CDR1 SGHTA, CDR2 FQGTGA. Trimming removed 5 bases at V and 9 bases at J, with 11 bases between. The CDR3 is 12 residues long. The CDR3 loop is CASSPSRGEQFF. CDR3 coding DNA: TGTGCCAGCAGCCCTTCGAGAGGTGAGCAGTTCTTC.